The 17 T cell receptor beta chains below were found in one sample sequenced in a study of blood T cell repertoires in COVID-19. TCRdb's table, derived via immunoSEQ multiplex PCR, lists solely in-frame clones and lacks some. The sample includes under 200,000 clones, approximately 80% of them seen just once. The sequenced material came from peripheral blood. These receptors came from a woman aged 55-70 years with acute or convalescent COVID-19.

The chain is built from TRBV7-2 and TRBJ1-1; possible D gene TRBD1, 5 bases. V lost 5 bases and J 0 bases, leaving 10 bases between the germline ends. The CDR3 consists of 14 residues. CDR1 is SGHTA, CDR2 FQGNSA, per germline. The CDR3 here is CASSMTVMNTEAFF. Written as DNA, the CDR3 is TGTGCCAGCAGCATGACAGTTATGAACACTGAAGCTTTCTTT.

With respect to this clone: The same CDR3 can be traced to other DNA sequences in this sample. The chain combines TRBV12-3 or TRBV12-4 with TRBJ1-1; D not resolved. Between the trimmed V and J ends, which lost 6 bases and 1 base, there was a span of 9 bases. The length of the CDR3 is 13 residues. CDR3 coding DNA: TGTGCCAGCAGCCGTCGGGGGAACACTGAAGCTTTCTTT. The encoded protein is CASSRRGNTEAFF.

This chain connects TRBV12-3 or TRBV12-4 to TRBJ1-1, with D possibly TRBD1 on 5 matching bases. V was shortened by 4 bases and J by 5 bases, with 11 bases between the two germline ends. CDR3 size: 13 residues. CDR3 nucleotides: TGTGCCAGCAGTTCTCAGGGAGGAACTGAAGCTTTCTTT. This sequence encodes CASSSQGGTEAFF.

The chain carries TRBV9 and TRBJ2-6, with 8 bases identical to TRBD1. Germline assignment: CDR1 SGDLS and CDR2 YYNGEE. The V and J ends lost 5 bases and 2 bases, in that order; junction bases with no gene match: 3. CDR3 length: 15 residues. CDR3 sequence (DNA): TGTGCCAGCAGTGGACAGGGAACTGGGGCCAACGTCCTGACTTTC. Protein product: CASSGQGTGANVLTF.

The gene calls are TRBV6-2 or TRBV6-3 and TRBJ1-5, with D possibly being TRBD1 (6 bases). Germline V lookup: CDR1 MNHEY, CDR2 SVGEGT. V lost 0 bases and J lost 0, with 9 bases in between. The CDR3 runs to 16 residues. CDR3 sequence: CASSYSRTVSNQPQHF. CDR3 nucleotide sequence: TGTGCCAGCAGTTACTCGAGGACAGTTAGCAATCAGCCCCAGCATTTT.

The gene calls are TRBV6-5 and TRBJ1-1, with D possibly being TRBD1 (6 bases). Germline lookup yields CDR1 MNHEY and CDR2 SVGAGI. The CDR3 contains 15 residues. Trimming pared 2 bases from V and 2 bases from J, leaving 12 bases between. The DNA of the CDR3 is TGTGCCAGCAGTTACGCGGGGGCCTCTAACACTGAAGCTTTCTTT. Translated: CASSYAGASNTEAFF.

The CDR3 here is CASSSVGRVGYTF. The CDR3 region has the DNA TGTGCCAGCAGTTCCGTCGGCAGGGTTGGCTACACCTTC. This rearrangement joins TRBV12-3 or TRBV12-4 to TRBJ1-2; possibly TRBD1 for D (5 bases). CDR3 length equals 13 residues. V lost 4 bases, J lost 7 bases, and 13 bases lay in between.

Only a few counts were recorded for this clone. The genes are TRBV7-2 and TRBJ1-6; no clear D. Germline V gene sequence: CDR1 SGHTA, CDR2 FQGNSA. CDR3 size: 15 residues. V was pared by 2 bases and J by 5 bases, with 10 bases between. CDR3 protein: CASSLIPSNNSPLHF. The CDR3 bases are TGTGCCAGCAGCTTAATCCCGAGCAATAATTCACCCCTCCACTTT.

This chain uses TRBV2 with TRBJ1-4; D may be TRBD1 (5 bases). There are 13 residues in the CDR3. The V and J ends lost 4 bases and 7 bases respectively, with 10 bases between them. Germline V gives CDR1 SNHLY, CDR2 FYNNEI. In nucleotides, the CDR3 is TGTGCCAGCAGTGGGAGGGGAGGTGAAAAACTGTTTTTT. Amino acids: CASSGRGGEKLFF.

V and J are TRBV19 and TRBJ2-2; D remains ambiguous. Germline CDR1 is LNHDA and CDR2 is SQIVND (reference sequence). The CDR3 covers 14 residues. Trimming took off 3 bases at V and 5 bases at J, with 10 bases between the two ends. CDR3: CASSILLGTGELFF. CDR3 DNA: TGTGCCAGTAGTATCCTCCTCGGGACCGGGGAGCTGTTTTTT.

The sample holds one count of this clone. V gene TRBV10-1 combines with J gene TRBJ2-1; 12 positions agree with TRBD2. This CDR3 spans 15 amino acids. CDR1 is WNHNN and CDR2 is SYGVQD in the germline V gene (reference sequence). Germline trimming cut 4 bases from V and 4 bases from J; bases unmatched to any gene: 2. CDR3 residues: CASSGTSGEYNEQFF. CDR3 nucleotides: TGCGCCAGCAGTGGGACTAGCGGGGAGTACAATGAGCAGTTCTTC.

CDR3 nucleotide sequence: TGTGCCAGCAGTCCCCTCCGGACTAGCTCCTACGAGCAGTACTTC. It codes for CASSPLRTSSYEQYF. V is TRBV28 and J is TRBJ2-7; TRBD2 matches at 7 bases. Germline CDR1 reads MDHEN; CDR2 reads SYDVKM. The V and J ends lost 5 bases and 0 bases, in that order; junction bases with no gene match: 7. This CDR3 is built from 15 residues.

The chain links TRBV7-9 to TRBJ1-5; D is undetermined. Germline V gene sequence: CDR1 SEHNR, CDR2 FQNEAQ (reference sequence). This CDR3 has 15 residues. The V and J ends lost 5 bases and 3 bases respectively, with 14 bases between them. The CDR3 DNA reads as TGTGCCAGCAGCGTCGGACTGGCTGCCAATCAGCCCCAGCATTTT. Protein sequence: CASSVGLAANQPQHF.

The rearrangement links TRBV5-4 to TRBJ1-2; D call uncertain. Germline lookup yields CDR1 SGHNT and CDR2 YYREEE (reference sequence). CDR3 length: 16 amino acids. V was pared by 4 bases and J by 2 bases, with 18 bases between. The CDR3 loop is CASSRLQRERNYGYTF. The CDR3 DNA sequence: TGTGCCAGCAGCCGGCTTCAGCGGGAGCGAAACTATGGCTACACCTTC.

The chain couples TRBV7-3 to TRBJ2-2; 10 nucleotides line up with TRBD2. The germline V gene encodes CDR1 SGHTA and CDR2 FQGTGA. Trimming at V came to 5 bases and at J to 5 bases, leaving 8 bases not matched to a gene. This CDR3 contains 16 residues. The CDR3 DNA reads as TGTGCCAGCAGCCCTACTAGCGGGGTAGATACCGGGGAGCTGTTTTTT. The encoded protein is CASSPTSGVDTGELFF. The full variable domain, rest sourced from reference TRBV7-3 and TRBJ2-2, is GAGVSQTPSNKVTEKGKYVELRCDPISGHTALYWYRQSLGQGPEFLIYFQGTGAADDSGLPNDRFFAVRPEGSVSTLKIQRTERGDSAVYLCASSPTSGVDTGELFFGEGSRLTVL.

The V call is TRBV18, the J call TRBJ2-1; tentatively, D is TRBD1 (6 bases). V lost 4 bases and J lost 4, with 17 bases in between. Germline lookup yields CDR1 KGHSH and CDR2 LQKENI. This CDR3 has 16 residues. The CDR3 region has the DNA TGTGCCAGCTCACTAGGCCCGGACAGTGTATACAATGAGCAGTTCTTC. Translating gives CASSLGPDSVYNEQFF.

The J gene is TRBJ2-7, the V gene TRBV6-2 or TRBV6-3, with a possible D match to TRBD1 (6 bases). CDR1 and CDR2 (germline): MNHEY, SVGEGT. CDR3 length: 16 amino acids. V was shortened by 6 bases and J by 2 bases, with 20 bases between the two germline ends. The DNA for the CDR3 is TGTGCCAGCAGCACCTGGAAACCGGGACAAGCCTACGAGCAGTACTTC. Encoded protein: CASSTWKPGQAYEQYF.